This T cell receptor beta chain was identified during a study of cytomegalovirus exposure and HLA in healthy donors. About the research overall: The same platform was used for the 100 to 150 validation repertoires and the roughly 670 first-cohort repertoires, a later analysis reported.

Study-level points and caveats: It was found in a later analysis that first-cohort TCR clusters tended to co-occur in the 120 validation repertoires. Confirmation in vitro established that three CMV-associated chains were specific for CMV antigens. Diagnosis of cytomegalovirus status made by the classifier reportedly showed high specificity and sensitivity.

The data were produced by immunoSEQ multiplex PCR, yet TCRdb's version contains in-frame clones alone and is incomplete. Counted here are fewer than 350,000 clones, approximately 88% occurring once; the ten biggest clones make up approximately 0.88%. V was clipped by 0 bases and J by 2 bases; unmatched bases: 4. From germline, CDR1 is SGDLS and CDR2 YYNGEE. The CDR3 is 16 residues long. This clone has just one count. What it binds is not known. Other DNA sequences in the same sample also yield this CDR3. V gene TRBV9 combines with J gene TRBJ2-3; 9 bases map to TRBD2. This sequence was found in a woman younger than 30 in good health and CMV-seronegative. The sequenced sample was PBMCs. The CDR3 loop is CASSVAAGGNTDTQYF. In nucleotides, the CDR3 is TGTGCCAGCAGCGTAGCGGCGGGAGGGAACACAGATACGCAGTATTTT.